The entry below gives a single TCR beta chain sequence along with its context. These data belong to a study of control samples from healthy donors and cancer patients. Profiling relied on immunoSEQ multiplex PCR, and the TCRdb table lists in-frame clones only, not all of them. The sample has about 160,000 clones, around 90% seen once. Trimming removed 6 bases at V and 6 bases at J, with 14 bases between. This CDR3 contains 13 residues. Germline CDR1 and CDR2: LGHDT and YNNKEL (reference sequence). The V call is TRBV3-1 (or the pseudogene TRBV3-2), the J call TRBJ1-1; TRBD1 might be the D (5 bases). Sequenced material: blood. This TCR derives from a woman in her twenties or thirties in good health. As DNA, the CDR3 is TGTGCCAGCAGTCGGGACGTATTCGCTGAAGCTTTCTTT. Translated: CASSRDVFAEAFF.